Listed below are T cell receptor beta chains from one sample, sequenced in a study of CD8+CD57+ T cells in acquired aplastic anemia. TCRdb independently ran MiXCR on the reads; one entry per CDR3 protein. The sample lists 150,000 to 200,000 distinct CDR3 sequences, under 75% occurring once. Source material: sorted CD4+, CD8+, or CD8+CD57+ T cells (not recorded which) from PBMCs. The receptors were sampled from a human donor in good health. The CDR3 runs from the conserved cysteine through the conserved F or W. The order of the fields is CDR3 DNA, CDR3 protein, J gene, V gene, clone size, D gene. A D gene is named only where the DNA matches it firmly. Clone size appears in some rows only: once, few, many, or a class for an expanded clone.

CDR3 DNA: TGCAGTGCTAGAGTACCAAACGAGGAGACCCAGTACTTC; CDR3 protein: CSARVPNEETQYF; J gene: TRBJ2-5; V gene: TRBV20-1; clone size: medium-sized; D gene: NA
CDR3 DNA: TGTGCCATCAGGGGGACAGGGGCTAATGAAAAACTGTTTTTT; CDR3 protein: CAIRGTGANEKLFF; J gene: TRBJ1-4; V gene: TRBV10-3; clone size: NA; D gene: TRBD1
CDR3 DNA: TGCAGTGCTAGACGAGCGCTAGCGCCCTACGAGCAGTACTTC; CDR3 protein: CSARRALAPYEQYF; J gene: TRBJ2-7; V gene: TRBV20-1; clone size: NA; D gene: NA
CDR3 DNA: TGTGCCAGCAGAGAGACTAGCGGGATGCTAGATACGCAGTATTTT; CDR3 protein: CASRETSGMLDTQYF; J gene: TRBJ2-3; V gene: TRBV2; clone size: many; D gene: TRBD2
CDR3 DNA: TGCGCCAGCAGCTTTTCGGGAGGGCGGAACGAGCAGTACTTC; CDR3 protein: CASSFSGGRNEQYF; J gene: TRBJ2-7; V gene: TRBV5-1; clone size: NA; D gene: TRBD2
CDR3 DNA: TGTGCCATCAGTGAAGGGACTAGCGGGAGTTACATTCAGTACTTC; CDR3 protein: CAISEGTSGSYIQYF; J gene: TRBJ2-4; V gene: TRBV10-3; clone size: many; D gene: TRBD2
CDR3 DNA: TGTGCCACCAGTTTGCGCTCAGGGGCCAACGTCCTGACTTTC; CDR3 protein: CATSLRSGANVLTF; J gene: TRBJ2-6; V gene: TRBV15; clone size: NA; D gene: NA
CDR3 DNA: TGTGCCTGGAGTCGATTGGGACAGGGTTACTACGAGCAGTACTTC; CDR3 protein: CAWSRLGQGYYEQYF; J gene: TRBJ2-7; V gene: TRBV30; clone size: NA; D gene: TRBD1
CDR3 DNA: TGTGCCATCAGTGAGTCTACTAGCGTATACGAGCAGTACTTC; CDR3 protein: CAISESTSVYEQYF; J gene: TRBJ2-7; V gene: TRBV10-3; clone size: NA; D gene: TRBD2
CDR3 DNA: TGTGCCAGCAGTGAAGGACAGGCATACGAGCAGTACTTC; CDR3 protein: CASSEGQAYEQYF; J gene: TRBJ2-7; V gene: TRBV6-5; clone size: once; D gene: TRBD1
CDR3 DNA: TGTGCCAGCAGCCGCGGTGGTGGGACAGGCCTACAAAGGAAGGGATACGAGCAGTACTTC; CDR3 protein: CASSRGGGTGLQRKGYEQYF; J gene: TRBJ2-7; V gene: TRBV7-9; clone size: NA; D gene: TRBD1
CDR3 DNA: TGTGCCAGCAGCTTAGTGGGGGGCGAGGGCTACACCTTC; CDR3 protein: CASSLVGGEGYTF; J gene: TRBJ1-2; V gene: TRBV7-2; clone size: once; D gene: NA
CDR3 DNA: TGCAGCGTTGGGCGGGACACCGTTCAGCAGTACTTC; CDR3 protein: CSVGRDTVQQYF; J gene: TRBJ2-7; V gene: TRBV29-1; clone size: once; D gene: NA
CDR3 DNA: TGTGCCAGCAGCCCCATAGGGGACAGGGACAATCAGCCCCAGCATTTT; CDR3 protein: CASSPIGDRDNQPQHF; J gene: TRBJ1-5; V gene: TRBV2; clone size: NA; D gene: TRBD1
CDR3 DNA: TGTGCCAGCTGGAGGTGGGGGGGCCGTACCGGGGAGCTGTTTTTT; CDR3 protein: CASWRWGGRTGELFF; J gene: TRBJ2-2; V gene: TRBV2; clone size: NA; D gene: NA
CDR3 DNA: TGTGCCACCAGCAGAGATAGCGGGGTCTCCTATGGCTACACCTTC; CDR3 protein: CATSRDSGVSYGYTF; J gene: TRBJ1-2; V gene: TRBV15; clone size: NA; D gene: NA
CDR3 DNA: TGTGCCAGCAGTTATCGGCTAGCGAGCTCCTACGAGCAGTACTTC; CDR3 protein: CASSYRLASSYEQYF; J gene: TRBJ2-7; V gene: TRBV6-6; clone size: many; D gene: NA
CDR3 DNA: TGTGCCAGCAGTTCCTCCGGGACTAGCGCCTACGAGCAGTACTTC; CDR3 protein: CASSSSGTSAYEQYF; J gene: TRBJ2-7; V gene: TRBV12-3/TRBV12-4; clone size: NA; D gene: TRBD2
CDR3 DNA: TGCAGTGCTAGAACAGGGGTGAACACTGAAGCTTTCTTT; CDR3 protein: CSARTGVNTEAFF; J gene: TRBJ1-1; V gene: TRBV20-1; clone size: NA; D gene: TRBD1
CDR3 DNA: TGCAGTGCTAGAGTGACACCGATGGCCAATGAGCAGTTCTTC; CDR3 protein: CSARVTPMANEQFF; J gene: TRBJ2-1; V gene: TRBV20-1; clone size: many; D gene: NA
CDR3 DNA: TGTGCCAGCAGTCCGAAGGGTCACTTGAATTCACCCCTCCACTTT; CDR3 protein: CASSPKGHLNSPLHF; J gene: TRBJ1-6; V gene: TRBV27; clone size: NA; D gene: NA
CDR3 DNA: TGCGCCAGCAGCTTGAATAGCGGGGGGGTCTCCTACGAGCAGTACTTC; CDR3 protein: CASSLNSGGVSYEQYF; J gene: TRBJ2-7; V gene: TRBV5-1; clone size: NA; D gene: TRBD2
CDR3 DNA: TGTGCCAGTGCTGACAGATACAATGAGCAGTTCTTC; CDR3 protein: CASADRYNEQFF; J gene: TRBJ2-1; V gene: TRBV19; clone size: NA; D gene: NA
CDR3 DNA: TGTGCCAGCAGCTTTAGCGGGGGACTCCAAGAGACCCAGTACTTC; CDR3 protein: CASSFSGGLQETQYF; J gene: TRBJ2-5; V gene: TRBV9; clone size: NA; D gene: TRBD2
CDR3 DNA: TGTGCCAGCAGCGTAGGACTAGCGGCCATCTACAATGAGCAGTTCTTC; CDR3 protein: CASSVGLAAIYNEQFF; J gene: TRBJ2-1; V gene: TRBV9; clone size: many; D gene: TRBD2
CDR3 DNA: TGTGCCAGCAGTGTATTCGATGGCTACACCTTC; CDR3 protein: CASSVFDGYTF; J gene: TRBJ1-2; V gene: TRBV2; clone size: NA; D gene: NA
CDR3 DNA: TGTGCCTGGAGAACGGGAGGATCCTACGAGCAGTACTTC; CDR3 protein: CAWRTGGSYEQYF; J gene: TRBJ2-7; V gene: TRBV30; clone size: many; D gene: TRBD2
CDR3 DNA: TGTGCCAGCACCCCCGACGGGGGAGGGGGGGTCTACGAGCAGTACTTC; CDR3 protein: CASTPDGGGGVYEQYF; J gene: TRBJ2-7; V gene: TRBV6-1; clone size: many; D gene: NA
CDR3 DNA: TGCAGTGCTCCGGACGTCACAGATACGCAGTATTTT; CDR3 protein: CSAPDVTDTQYF; J gene: TRBJ2-3; V gene: TRBV20-1; clone size: once; D gene: NA
CDR3 DNA: TGCAGCGTTGAGGCTAATGAAAAACTGTTTTTT; CDR3 protein: CSVEANEKLFF; J gene: TRBJ1-4; V gene: TRBV29-1; clone size: NA; D gene: NA
CDR3 DNA: TGTGCCAGCAGCTTAGAAGAGACTCCTACCGGGGAGCTGTTTTTT; CDR3 protein: CASSLEETPTGELFF; J gene: TRBJ2-2; V gene: TRBV7-9; clone size: few; D gene: NA
CDR3 DNA: TGTGCCAGCAGCCCAAGTACGGCCCACGAGCAGTACTTC; CDR3 protein: CASSPSTAHEQYF; J gene: TRBJ2-7; V gene: TRBV7-9; clone size: NA; D gene: NA
CDR3 DNA: TGTGCCAGCAGTTCTCAAGGATTCGAGGCCACTGAAGCTTTCTTT; CDR3 protein: CASSSQGFEATEAFF; J gene: TRBJ1-1; V gene: TRBV6-6; clone size: many; D gene: NA
CDR3 DNA: TGTGCCATCAGTGAGCCAGGGACAGGGTCCTACGAGCAGTACTTC; CDR3 protein: CAISEPGTGSYEQYF; J gene: TRBJ2-7; V gene: TRBV10-3; clone size: NA; D gene: TRBD1
CDR3 DNA: TGTGCCAGCAGCTTAGGTCAGTCGGTTACCGAGCAGTACTTC; CDR3 protein: CASSLGQSVTEQYF; J gene: TRBJ2-7; V gene: TRBV7-2; clone size: NA; D gene: NA
CDR3 DNA: TGTGCCACCAGCAGAGCCGGGACTAGCGACTCCAATGAGCAGTTCTTC; CDR3 protein: CATSRAGTSDSNEQFF; J gene: TRBJ2-1; V gene: TRBV15; clone size: NA; D gene: TRBD2
CDR3 DNA: TGTGCCTGGAGTGTAGGGGGAGCCTATGGCTACACCTTC; CDR3 protein: CAWSVGGAYGYTF; J gene: TRBJ1-2; V gene: TRBV30; clone size: few; D gene: NA
CDR3 DNA: TGTGCCAGTAGTATTGGGACACAGGGAACCTACGAGCAGTACTTC; CDR3 protein: CASSIGTQGTYEQYF; J gene: TRBJ2-7; V gene: TRBV19; clone size: NA; D gene: NA
CDR3 DNA: TGTGCCAGCAGCGTGGGGACTAGCCTTCCAGAGACCCAGTACTTC; CDR3 protein: CASSVGTSLPETQYF; J gene: TRBJ2-5; V gene: TRBV5-4; clone size: NA; D gene: TRBD2
CDR3 DNA: TGTGCCAGCAGCTTAGTGGCGGACCCTGGCTCCTACGAGCAGTACTTC; CDR3 protein: CASSLVADPGSYEQYF; J gene: TRBJ2-7; V gene: TRBV7-2; clone size: NA; D gene: NA
CDR3 DNA: TGTGCCAGCAGCTTTGGACAGGCCTATGGCTACACCTTC; CDR3 protein: CASSFGQAYGYTF; J gene: TRBJ1-2; V gene: TRBV5-5; clone size: NA; D gene: TRBD1
CDR3 DNA: TGTGCCAGCAGCTCAGCCCTAGCGAGCTCCTACAATGAGCAGTTCTTC; CDR3 protein: CASSSALASSYNEQFF; J gene: TRBJ2-1; V gene: TRBV7-8; clone size: NA; D gene: NA
CDR3 DNA: TGTGCCAGCAGCTTGGAAGGGCCTCCCTACGAGCAGTACTTC; CDR3 protein: CASSLEGPPYEQYF; J gene: TRBJ2-7; V gene: TRBV7-2; clone size: few; D gene: NA
CDR3 DNA: TGCAGTGCTAGAGGTTTAGCGGGACCCTACGAGCAGTACTTC; CDR3 protein: CSARGLAGPYEQYF; J gene: TRBJ2-7; V gene: TRBV20-1; clone size: NA; D gene: TRBD2
CDR3 DNA: TGTGCCAGCAGCGTAGGGGCAGGGATAGTCAATCAGCCCCAGCATTTT; CDR3 protein: CASSVGAGIVNQPQHF; J gene: TRBJ1-5; V gene: TRBV9; clone size: NA; D gene: NA
CDR3 DNA: TGCAGTGCTACTGAACACCATAATTCACCCCTCCACTTT; CDR3 protein: CSATEHHNSPLHF; J gene: TRBJ1-6; V gene: TRBV20-1; clone size: NA; D gene: NA
CDR3 DNA: TGTGCCAGCAGTTTGGACAGGGTGCGCAATGAGCAGTTCTTC; CDR3 protein: CASSLDRVRNEQFF; J gene: TRBJ2-1; V gene: TRBV6-5; clone size: many; D gene: TRBD1
CDR3 DNA: TGTGCCAGCAGTGAATCCGGGACAGCTAGCAATCAGCCCCAGCATTTT; CDR3 protein: CASSESGTASNQPQHF; J gene: TRBJ1-5; V gene: TRBV25-1; clone size: NA; D gene: TRBD1
CDR3 DNA: TGTGCCAGCAGCTTAGCTATCCAGACCGGGGAGCTGTTTTTT; CDR3 protein: CASSLAIQTGELFF; J gene: TRBJ2-2; V gene: TRBV7-4; clone size: few; D gene: NA
CDR3 DNA: TGTGCCAGCAGCCTCCAATGGACAGACTCACCCCTCCACTTT; CDR3 protein: CASSLQWTDSPLHF; J gene: TRBJ1-6; V gene: TRBV7-3; clone size: NA; D gene: NA
CDR3 DNA: TGTGCCAGCAGCCACCTCTCTAAAGGCGGCTACGAGCAGTACTTC; CDR3 protein: CASSHLSKGGYEQYF; J gene: TRBJ2-7; V gene: TRBV9; clone size: NA; D gene: NA
CDR3 DNA: TGTGCCAGCAGCTTATCTGGCTTGGGCAGGGGGACGAGGGACTATGGCTACACCTTC; CDR3 protein: CASSLSGLGRGTRDYGYTF; J gene: TRBJ1-2; V gene: TRBV7-3; clone size: NA; D gene: TRBD1
CDR3 DNA: TGTGCCAGCAGTTACCTGACTGCCTCCTACGAGCAGTACTTC; CDR3 protein: CASSYLTASYEQYF; J gene: TRBJ2-7; V gene: TRBV19; clone size: NA; D gene: NA
CDR3 DNA: TGCAGCGTAGCGCCGAGCTCCTACAATGAGCAGTTCTTC; CDR3 protein: CSVAPSSYNEQFF; J gene: TRBJ2-1; V gene: TRBV29-1; clone size: NA; D gene: NA
CDR3 DNA: TGTGCCAGCAGCTACGGACCCGGTCAAGAGACCCAGTACTTC; CDR3 protein: CASSYGPGQETQYF; J gene: TRBJ2-5; V gene: TRBV7-3; clone size: NA; D gene: NA
CDR3 DNA: TGTGCCAGCAGCTTAACTGGAGGGAACACTGAAGCTTTCTTT; CDR3 protein: CASSLTGGNTEAFF; J gene: TRBJ1-1; V gene: TRBV7-3; clone size: few; D gene: NA
CDR3 DNA: TGCAGTGCCCTATATTACTACGAGCAGTACTTC; CDR3 protein: CSALYYYEQYF; J gene: TRBJ2-7; V gene: TRBV20-1; clone size: NA; D gene: NA
CDR3 DNA: TGTGCCACCAGTGGGCTAGCGGGAGGGTCAGATACGCAGTATTTT; CDR3 protein: CATSGLAGGSDTQYF; J gene: TRBJ2-3; V gene: TRBV24-1; clone size: many; D gene: TRBD2
CDR3 DNA: TGTGCCAGTAGTATCGCGAGGGCTGGCTACACCTTC; CDR3 protein: CASSIARAGYTF; J gene: TRBJ1-2; V gene: TRBV19; clone size: many; D gene: NA